Sequencing of this T cell receptor (beta chain) was carried out in a study of T-cell memory formation after mild COVID-19. Findings of the study overall: Among clones contracting day 15 to 85, CD4/CD8 was balanced, whereas later expanders leaned CD4+. CM and EM subsets held most contracting CD4+ clones; EMRA held CD8+ ones.

The J segment lost 7 bases and the V segment lost 2 bases, leaving 11 bases of the junction unmatched. CDR1 MNHEY and CDR2 SVGAGI come from the germline V gene. The CDR3 has 17 amino acids. Of note for this clonotype: What it binds is not known.

TCRdb re-derived calls from the 5' RACE reads in MiXCR, one entry per CDR3 protein. Altogether about 360,000 distinct CDR3 sequences are present, 10% to 15% being singletons, with the ten largest covering about 20%. The chain employs TRBV6-5 and TRBJ1-2, with 12 bases matching TRBD1. Sequencing was carried out using PBMCs or a T cell subset sorted from them (not recorded which). The receptor comes from a man between 18 and 35 years old who had mild COVID-19 (a few samples of this study predate the infection). Cell type and time point are not known. CDR3: CASSYVGTGGRGSGYTF. In DNA, the CDR3 is TGTGCCAGCAGTTACGTCGGGACAGGGGGCCGGGGTAGTGGCTACACCTTC.